A selection of T cell receptor beta chains follows, all from one sample in a study of regulatory T cells in long-lasting Graves disease. TCRdb ran MiXCR on the multiplex PCR reads and lists one entry per CDR3 protein. The sample lists hundreds of thousands of distinct CDR3 sequences; about 30% were seen once. The source material was peripheral blood mononuclear cells (PBMCs), sampled when the disease was refractory, from a patient treated with antithyroid drugs. All receptors come from a female donor with Graves disease. CDR3s leave out the opening cysteine and the closing phenylalanine or tryptophan. Fields, in order: clone size, CDR3 length, V gene, J gene, CDR3 protein. The size entry is marked missing in some rows and otherwise reads once, few, many or a size class.

clone size: NA
CDR3 length: 12
V gene: TRBV20-1
J gene: TRBJ1-1
CDR3 protein: SAVKWTENTEAF

clone size: NA
CDR3 length: 10
V gene: TRBV30
J gene: TRBJ1-1
CDR3 protein: AWRDGGAGAF

clone size: NA
CDR3 length: 11
V gene: TRBV5-1
J gene: TRBJ2-2
CDR3 protein: ASSSQNTGELF

clone size: few
CDR3 length: 14
V gene: TRBV3-1
J gene: TRBJ1-2
CDR3 protein: ASSQAPPDRGYGYT

clone size: many
CDR3 length: 12
V gene: TRBV2
J gene: TRBJ1-1
CDR3 protein: ASSEVSRNTEAF

clone size: many
CDR3 length: 12
V gene: TRBV12-3/TRBV12-4
J gene: TRBJ1-4
CDR3 protein: ASSLTGPGEKLF

clone size: few
CDR3 length: 14
V gene: TRBV6-2/TRBV6-3
J gene: TRBJ1-1
CDR3 protein: ASSYFGLGLNTEAF

clone size: once
CDR3 length: 13
V gene: TRBV3-1
J gene: TRBJ1-3
CDR3 protein: ASSQVAGLGNTIY

clone size: NA
CDR3 length: 12
V gene: TRBV10-3
J gene: TRBJ1-5
CDR3 protein: AIRQGDGNQPQH

clone size: NA
CDR3 length: 12
V gene: TRBV20-1
J gene: TRBJ1-1
CDR3 protein: SARPGQGNTEAF

clone size: few
CDR3 length: 11
V gene: TRBV20-1
J gene: TRBJ2-7
CDR3 protein: SASGLVRAEQY

clone size: NA
CDR3 length: 13
V gene: TRBV7-9
J gene: TRBJ1-1
CDR3 protein: ASSLEGQGERKAF

clone size: NA
CDR3 length: 12
V gene: TRBV19
J gene: TRBJ2-2
CDR3 protein: ASSRGRGAGELF

clone size: NA
CDR3 length: 12
V gene: TRBV30
J gene: TRBJ1-5
CDR3 protein: AWSVWELDQPQH

clone size: NA
CDR3 length: 14
V gene: TRBV11-2
J gene: TRBJ2-1
CDR3 protein: ASSLVVSGRADEQF

clone size: NA
CDR3 length: 13
V gene: TRBV6-1
J gene: TRBJ2-7
CDR3 protein: ASSTIGTRNYEQY

clone size: few
CDR3 length: 14
V gene: TRBV7-9
J gene: TRBJ1-5
CDR3 protein: ASSLGGGFRNQPQH

clone size: many
CDR3 length: 12
V gene: TRBV12-3/TRBV12-4
J gene: TRBJ1-2
CDR3 protein: ASSPNVGGSGYT

clone size: NA
CDR3 length: 13
V gene: TRBV12-3/TRBV12-4
J gene: TRBJ1-2
CDR3 protein: ASSIGGGRVYGYT

clone size: NA
CDR3 length: 13
V gene: TRBV7-3
J gene: NA
CDR3 protein: ASSTGTGDYNEQF

clone size: few
CDR3 length: 13
V gene: TRBV20-1
J gene: TRBJ2-3
CDR3 protein: SASELAGGRGTQY

clone size: NA
CDR3 length: 12
V gene: TRBV14
J gene: TRBJ1-1
CDR3 protein: ASSQDGGFAEAF

clone size: NA
CDR3 length: 15
V gene: TRBV5-1
J gene: TRBJ1-3
CDR3 protein: ASSDHAQGISGNTIY

clone size: once
CDR3 length: 12
V gene: TRBV6-1
J gene: TRBJ2-7
CDR3 protein: ASSQGTLGYEQY

clone size: NA
CDR3 length: 14
V gene: TRBV7-8
J gene: TRBJ1-2
CDR3 protein: ASSLGLRQINYGYT

clone size: few
CDR3 length: 13
V gene: TRBV20-1
J gene: TRBJ1-5
CDR3 protein: SARVQTLTNQPQH

clone size: NA
CDR3 length: 12
V gene: TRBV10-3
J gene: TRBJ2-7
CDR3 protein: ATEGRGGSYEQY

clone size: NA
CDR3 length: 11
V gene: TRBV19
J gene: TRBJ1-1
CDR3 protein: ASLDRAWTEAF

clone size: NA
CDR3 length: 13
V gene: TRBV7-9
J gene: TRBJ1-4
CDR3 protein: ASSPPGRANEKLF

clone size: NA
CDR3 length: 12
V gene: TRBV6-1
J gene: TRBJ1-3
CDR3 protein: ASSEEGRTNTIY

clone size: few
CDR3 length: 12
V gene: TRBV3-1
J gene: TRBJ1-2
CDR3 protein: ASRGDRGRRGYT

clone size: few
CDR3 length: 11
V gene: TRBV6-2/TRBV6-3
J gene: TRBJ1-1
CDR3 protein: ASSEPEAGGAF

clone size: many
CDR3 length: 12
V gene: TRBV5-5
J gene: TRBJ1-1
CDR3 protein: ASSLVGQGNEAF

clone size: NA
CDR3 length: 15
V gene: TRBV7-2
J gene: TRBJ1-5
CDR3 protein: ASSRVGGANSNQPQH

clone size: many
CDR3 length: 10
V gene: TRBV6-1
J gene: TRBJ1-2
CDR3 protein: ASRRQGRGYT

clone size: NA
CDR3 length: 13
V gene: TRBV7-3
J gene: TRBJ2-2
CDR3 protein: ASSRAGGSTGELF

clone size: NA
CDR3 length: 13
V gene: TRBV5-1
J gene: TRBJ1-4
CDR3 protein: ASSRSGKTNEKLF

clone size: few
CDR3 length: 12
V gene: TRBV11-2
J gene: TRBJ2-2
CDR3 protein: ASSPEHDTGELF

clone size: few
CDR3 length: 11
V gene: TRBV10-3
J gene: TRBJ1-2
CDR3 protein: AISPGQGSGYT

clone size: NA
CDR3 length: 12
V gene: TRBV10-3
J gene: TRBJ1-6
CDR3 protein: ATSLETGKSPLH

clone size: NA
CDR3 length: 13
V gene: TRBV7-9
J gene: TRBJ2-5
CDR3 protein: ASSSPDSAMMAQY